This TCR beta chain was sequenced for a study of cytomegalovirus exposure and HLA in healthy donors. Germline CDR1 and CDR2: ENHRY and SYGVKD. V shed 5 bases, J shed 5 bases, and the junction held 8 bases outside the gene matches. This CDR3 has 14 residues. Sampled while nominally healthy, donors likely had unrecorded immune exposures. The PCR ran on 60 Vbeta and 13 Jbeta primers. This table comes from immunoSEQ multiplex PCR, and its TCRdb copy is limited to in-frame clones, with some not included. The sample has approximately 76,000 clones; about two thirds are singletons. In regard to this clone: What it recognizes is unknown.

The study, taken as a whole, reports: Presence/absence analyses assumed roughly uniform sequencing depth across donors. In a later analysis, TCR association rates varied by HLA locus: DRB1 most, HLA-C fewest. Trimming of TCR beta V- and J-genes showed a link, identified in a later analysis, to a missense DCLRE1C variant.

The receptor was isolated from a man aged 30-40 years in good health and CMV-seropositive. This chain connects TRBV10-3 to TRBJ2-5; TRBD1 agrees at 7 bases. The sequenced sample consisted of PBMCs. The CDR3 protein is CAISTDRAVETQYF. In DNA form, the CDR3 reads TGTGCCATCAGTACCGACAGGGCGGTTGAGACCCAGTACTTC.